This entry lists 18 T cell receptor beta chains sequenced from one sample in a study of blood T cell repertoires in COVID-19. Profiled with immunoSEQ multiplex PCR; TCRdb holds only in-frame clones, not every one. The repertoire holds approximately 260,000 clones, about 80% seen once, with 4% to 6% in the top ten. Specimen: peripheral blood. These receptors were obtained from a woman older than 75 with active or convalescent COVID-19.

The chain has TRBV4-1 and TRBJ2-5; 9 positions match TRBD2. Germline V CDR1 and CDR2: MGHRA, YSYEKL. The CDR3 covers 13 residues. Germline trimming cut 3 bases from V and 8 bases from J; bases unmatched to any gene: 4. This CDR3 is CASSQSSGITQYF. The CDR3 region has the DNA TGCGCCAGCAGCCAGTCTAGCGGGATTACCCAGTACTTC.

The V call is TRBV6-5, the J call TRBJ1-4; maybe TRBD1 (5 bases). The germline CDR1 and CDR2 sequences are MNHEY and SVGAGI. V shed 8 bases and J shed 0 bases, with 13 bases lying between them. The CDR3 spans 15 residues. CDR3 region: CASGRTGATNEKLFF. The CDR3 DNA reads as TGTGCCAGCGGAAGGACGGGGGCAACTAATGAAAAACTGTTTTTT.

In regard to this clone: Other DNA sequences within the sample encode an identical CDR3. The gene calls are TRBV5-1 and TRBJ2-3; TRBD1 might be the D (5 bases). Per the germline V gene, CDR1 is SGHRS and CDR2 is YFSETQ. V gave up 2 bases and J gave up 0 bases, with 10 bases separating them. The CDR3 has 15 residues. The CDR3 spells CASSFKGSSTDTQYF. The CDR3 DNA follows: TGCGCCAGCAGCTTCAAGGGGTCTAGCACAGATACGCAGTATTTT.

The chain is built from TRBV3-1 (or the pseudogene TRBV3-2) and TRBJ1-1; D is uncertain. CDR1 and CDR2 (germline): LGHDT, YNNKEL (reference sequence). The CDR3 extends over 12 amino acids. Trimming stripped 0 bases from V and 9 bases from J, with 8 bases between. Here the CDR3 DNA reads TGTGCCAGCAGCCAAGAAGGAGGGAAAGCTTTCTTT. This encodes CASSQEGGKAFF.

The chain is built from TRBV2 and TRBJ2-3, with 7 nucleotides matching TRBD1. Germline V gene sequence: CDR1 SNHLY, CDR2 FYNNEI. The V gene end was trimmed by 2 bases and the J gene end by 0 bases; junction bases not matched to a gene: 2. This CDR3 spans 15 amino acids. CDR3 nucleotides: TGTGCCAGCAGTGAACAGGGGGTAAGCACAGATACGCAGTATTTT. It translates to CASSEQGVSTDTQYF.

The J gene is TRBJ1-5, the V gene TRBV28; the D gene is possibly TRBD1 (5 bases). The CDR3 length is 15 residues. Germline-derived CDR1 and CDR2 are MDHEN and SYDVKM. V gave up 3 bases and J gave up 5 bases, with 14 bases separating them. CDR3 loop: CASSFQGGVHQPQHF. The CDR3 DNA reads TGTGCCAGCAGTTTTCAGGGAGGGGTGCATCAGCCCCAGCATTTT.

This clone was observed a handful of times. V gene TRBV5-1 combines with J gene TRBJ2-7; TRBD1 aligns across 7 bases. The V segment lost 9 bases and the J segment 1 base; nucleotides outside the gene matches: 10. The CDR3 is 14 amino acids. Germline V gene data show CDR1 as SGHRS and CDR2 as YFSETQ. The CDR3 protein is CATRRQGQSYEQYF. The CDR3 DNA sequence: TGCGCCACTCGCCGACAGGGTCAGTCCTACGAGCAGTACTTC.

The V call is TRBV19, the J call TRBJ2-7; 7 bases agree with TRBD1. CDR3 size: 13 residues. The V gene's germline CDR1 is LNHDA and CDR2 SQIVND (reference sequence). V trimming: 2 bases; J trimming: 3 bases; junction bases outside the gene matches: 1. The CDR3 nucleotides are TGTGCCAGTAGTATACCAGGGGGCTACGAGCAGTACTTC. It specifies CASSIPGGYEQYF. Supplemented by reference TRBV19 and TRBJ2-7, the full variable domain reads DGGITQSPKYLFRKEGQNVTLSCEQNLNHDAMYWYRQDPGQGLRLIYYSQIVNDFQKGDIAEGYSVSREKKESFPLTVTSAQKNPTAFYLCASSIPGGYEQYFGPGTRLTVT.

With regard to this clone: Distinct nucleotide sequences in the sample also encode this CDR3. The chain carries TRBV20-1 and TRBJ2-7; TRBD1 is a possible D gene (6 bases). Germline lookup yields CDR1 DFQATT and CDR2 SNEGSKA (reference sequence). This CDR3 has 11 amino acids. V dropped 6 bases and J dropped 4 bases, with 10 bases sitting between them. CDR3 amino acids: CSARDMYEQYF. The CDR3 DNA is TGCAGTGCCCGGGACATGTACGAGCAGTACTTC.

This chain links TRBV7-8 with TRBJ1-1; D call uncertain. The germline CDR1 and CDR2 sequences are SGHVS and FQNEAQ. Trimming cost V 7 bases and J 1 base, with 16 bases left between them. This CDR3 contains 15 residues. This chain's CDR3 is CASTPSEAQNTEAFF. In DNA form, the CDR3 reads TGTGCCAGCACACCGTCCGAGGCTCAGAACACTGAAGCTTTCTTT.

This clone was counted a few times. The rearrangement joins TRBV5-1 to TRBJ2-5; TRBD1 matches 7 bases. The CDR3 is made up of 15 amino acids. CDR1 is SGHRS, CDR2 YFSETQ, per germline. The V and J ends lost 0 bases and 0 bases, in that order; junction bases with no gene match: 2. The CDR3 region has the DNA TGCGCCAGCAGCTTGGTTCAGGGGGACCAAGAGACCCAGTACTTC. This translates into CASSLVQGDQETQYF.

This clone was observed a handful of times. The chain recombines TRBV18 with TRBJ2-7; a possible D gene is TRBD2 (5 bases). Deletions cut 9 bases from V and 4 bases from J, with 10 bases between. CDR1 KGHSH and CDR2 LQKENI come from the germline V gene. The CDR3 sequence is 11 residues long. The CDR3: CASSERYEQYF. DNA of the CDR3: TGTGCCAGTTCTGAGCGGTACGAGCAGTACTTC.

The chain couples TRBV2 to TRBJ2-6; 7 nucleotides line up with TRBD1. V lost 5 bases, J lost 0 bases, and 10 bases stayed unmatched. CDR3 length: 18 residues. Looked up from germline, CDR1 is SNHLY and CDR2 is FYNNEI. The CDR3 loop is CASSTPGTARSGANVLTF. The CDR3 DNA reads TGTGCCAGCAGTACCCCCGGGACAGCCCGCTCTGGGGCCAACGTCCTGACTTTC.

This clone was picked up one time. This chain joins TRBV19 and TRBJ1-5; TRBD1 matches at 8 bases. Germline assignment: CDR1 LNHDA and CDR2 SQIVND (reference sequence). Losses at the gene ends were 4 bases for V and 6 bases for J; bases not matched to a gene: 14. The CDR3 runs 17 residues. CDR3 region: CASSTVGTGGGGQPQHF. The CDR3 DNA sequence: TGTGCCAGTAGTACCGTGGGGACAGGAGGCGGAGGTCAGCCCCAGCATTTT.

The chain is built from TRBV28 and TRBJ1-4, with D maybe TRBD1 (6 bases). The CDR3 length is 13 residues. V lost 5 bases and J 8 bases, leaving 12 bases between the germline ends. Germline CDR1 is MDHEN and CDR2 is SYDVKM. CDR3 sequence: CASSGGAEEKLFF. CDR3 sequence (DNA): TGTGCCAGCAGTGGGGGGGCGGAGGAAAAACTGTTTTTT.

The V and J genes are TRBV12-3 or TRBV12-4 and TRBJ2-3; D might be TRBD2 (5 bases). With 1 base removed from V and 6 bases from J, the gap between germline ends came to 8 bases. This CDR3 spans 13 amino acids. The CDR3 DNA reads TGTGCCAGCAGTTTAGTGGGAGCTGATACGCAGTATTTT. Amino acids: CASSLVGADTQYF.

This chain connects TRBV10-3 to TRBJ1-2; possibly TRBD1 for D (5 bases). CDR1 and CDR2 (germline): ENHRY, SYGVKD. Between the trimmed V and J ends, which lost 3 bases and 8 bases, there was a span of 19 bases. There are 15 residues in the CDR3. The CDR3 region is CAISDLGTLGWGYTF. CDR3 in DNA: TGTGCCATCAGTGATCTAGGGACTCTCGGTTGGGGCTACACCTTC.

The J gene is TRBJ1-1, the V gene TRBV30; D may be TRBD1 (6 bases). The V and J ends lost 4 bases and 4 bases respectively, with 16 bases between them. The germline CDR1 and CDR2 sequences are GTSNPN and SVGIG (reference sequence). The CDR3 is 14 amino acids. The CDR3 DNA reads as TGTGCCTGGACCACACAGGGACGGCGCACTGAAGCTTTCTTT. Its translation is CAWTTQGRRTEAFF. Supplemented by reference TRBV30 and TRBJ1-1, the full variable domain reads SQTIHQWPATLVQPVGSPLSLECTVEGTSNPNLYWYRQAAGRGLQLLFYSVGIGQISSEVPQNLSASRPQDRQFILSSKKLLLSDSGFYLCAWTTQGRRTEAFFGQGTRLTVV.